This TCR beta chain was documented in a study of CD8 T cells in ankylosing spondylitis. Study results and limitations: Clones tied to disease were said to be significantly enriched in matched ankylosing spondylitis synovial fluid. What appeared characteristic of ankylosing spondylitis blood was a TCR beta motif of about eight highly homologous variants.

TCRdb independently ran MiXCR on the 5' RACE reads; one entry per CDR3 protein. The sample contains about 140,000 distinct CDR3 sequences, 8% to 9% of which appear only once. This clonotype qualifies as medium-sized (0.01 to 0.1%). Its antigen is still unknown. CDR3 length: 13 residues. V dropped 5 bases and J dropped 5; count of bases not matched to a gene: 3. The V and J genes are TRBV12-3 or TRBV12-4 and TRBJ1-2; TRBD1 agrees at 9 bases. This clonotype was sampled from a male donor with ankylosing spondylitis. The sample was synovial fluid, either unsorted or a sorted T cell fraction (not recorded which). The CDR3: CASSRDRVYGYTF. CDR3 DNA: TGTGCCAGCAGTCGGGACAGGGTGTATGGCTACACCTTC.